This TCR beta chain was recovered during a study of radiation and T cells in renal cell carcinoma. Some clones are missing from TCRdb's copy, which holds only in-frame ones; the method was immunoSEQ multiplex PCR. The profile covers about 130,000 clones, with more than 75% appearing a single time and about 5.6% taken by the ten largest. The germline V gene has CDR1 SNHLY and CDR2 FYNNEI. The CDR3 runs to 15 residues. The junction had 12 bases not matched to a gene; V was cut back by 7 bases and J by 4 bases. Noted time point: blood 2 weeks post-SBRT. Treatment meaning: 15 Gy SBRT to primary tumor, nephrectomy 4 weeks later. Blood was sampled at baseline, 2 weeks and 4 weeks after SBRT. The patient's renal cell carcinoma had clear cell pathology. Study results and limitations: Top tumor clonotypes rose in blood 2 weeks post-radiation, then contracted.

On this clone itself: The antigen is undetermined.

The sequences come from blood, collected from a patient whose treatment included radiotherapy and nephrectomy. This chain uses TRBV2 with TRBJ1-2; TRBD1 agrees at 7 bases. The receptor was derived from a woman in her 70s with renal cell carcinoma. The CDR3 sequence is CASTTRQGNGYGYTF. In DNA, the CDR3 is TGTGCCAGCACAACAAGACAGGGTAACGGCTATGGCTACACCTTC.